This TCR beta chain was captured in a study of cytomegalovirus exposure and HLA in healthy donors. Study information: Approximately 83 million unique TCRs from HLA-typed donors were held in an early data release.

V gave up 3 bases and J gave up 3 bases, with 15 bases separating them. CDR1 and CDR2 from the germline V gene are LNHDA and SQIVND (reference sequence). There are 15 residues in the CDR3. Study-level points and caveats: Later analysis identified 16,000 or so TCR beta sequences associated with HLA alleles, using a false discovery rate threshold of 0.05. The Asian-associated ancestry cluster reportedly had fewer N-insertions than the roughly 670-donor mean in a later analysis.

Points on this clone: Its cognate antigen is unknown.

Both 60 Vbeta primers and 13 Jbeta primers went into the PCR. In the source study's methods: Unique TCR beta chains numbered 60 million to 100 million in a later analysis, with around 10 million shared. Clones were read by immunoSEQ multiplex PCR, and TCRdb kept only the in-frame ones, dropping some. The D gene and trimming were derived from the DNA, and the V and J assignments and clone size from that table. Here the sample spans about 170,000 clones, more than 75% being singletons. The specimen sequenced was PBMCs. The chain is built from TRBV19 and TRBJ2-7; the D is unclear. This receptor was obtained from a girl aged 2-10 years in good health and CMV-seropositive. The CDR3 bases are TGTGCCAGTAGTATTAACAGAATAACTCACTACGAGCAGTACTTC. Encoded protein: CASSINRITHYEQYF.